The rows below give T cell receptor beta chains drawn from one sample of a study of cytotoxic CD8 clonotypes in ibrutinib-treated CLL. The method was immunoSEQ multiplex PCR; TCRdb's version includes in-frame clones alone and lacks a portion of them. The sample lists approximately 130,000 clones; around four fifths were seen once. Specimen: PBMCs, collected after 24 months of ibrutinib treatment. The receptors here all came from a human donor with chronic lymphocytic leukemia. CDR3s include the opening cysteine and the closing phenylalanine or tryptophan. A D gene is named only where the DNA matches it firmly. Size values are once, few and many counts, or a class for expanded clones, and some rows have none.

abundance: .; j_gene: TRBJ2-3; d_gene: .; v_gene: TRBV5-8; CDR3nt: TGTGCCAGCAGCTTGGTCCCGGGTACGCAGTATTTT; CDR3aa: CASSLVPGTQYF
abundance: .; j_gene: TRBJ2-3; d_gene: TRBD2; v_gene: TRBV27; CDR3nt: TGTGCCAGCAGTTTTCTGGCGGGGGGTGGAGATACGCAGTATTTT; CDR3aa: CASSFLAGGGDTQYF
abundance: once; j_gene: TRBJ2-3; d_gene: .; v_gene: TRBV6-1; CDR3nt: TGTGCCAGCAGTGAAGCGTCCAGCGTTACAGATACGCAGTATTTT; CDR3aa: CASSEASSVTDTQYF
abundance: .; j_gene: TRBJ1-1; d_gene: .; v_gene: TRBV10-2; CDR3nt: TGCGCCAGCAGTGAGTCGAGGGTTGGGGGTTCGGCTTTCTTT; CDR3aa: CASSESRVGGSAFF
abundance: .; j_gene: TRBJ1-1; d_gene: .; v_gene: TRBV5-4; CDR3nt: TGTGCCAGCAGCCCGATATTGAACACTGAAGCTTTCTTT; CDR3aa: CASSPILNTEAFF
abundance: .; j_gene: TRBJ1-1; d_gene: .; v_gene: TRBV18; CDR3nt: TGTGCCAGCTCACCACCGATAGGGGTCAACACTGAAGCTTTCTTT; CDR3aa: CASSPPIGVNTEAFF
abundance: .; j_gene: TRBJ2-5; d_gene: TRBD2; v_gene: TRBV6-5; CDR3nt: TGTGCCAGCACGGGGGGTTCAGGAGAGACCCAGTACTTC; CDR3aa: CASTGGSGETQYF
abundance: .; j_gene: TRBJ1-1; d_gene: .; v_gene: TRBV19; CDR3nt: TGTGCCAGTAGCTCACCCGTATTGAGTATCACTGAAGCTTTCTTT; CDR3aa: CASSSPVLSITEAFF
abundance: .; j_gene: TRBJ1-2; d_gene: .; v_gene: TRBV10-3; CDR3nt: TGTGCCATTGAGGGCACAGGATGGGGCAACTATGGCTACACCTTC; CDR3aa: CAIEGTGWGNYGYTF
abundance: .; j_gene: TRBJ2-5; d_gene: .; v_gene: TRBV7-7; CDR3nt: TGTGCCAGCAGCTTAGTGCAGGAAGAGACCCAGTACTTC; CDR3aa: CASSLVQEETQYF
abundance: once; j_gene: TRBJ2-1; d_gene: TRBD1; v_gene: TRBV4-3; CDR3nt: TGCGCCAGCAGCCAATCGACAGGGGGCCCCTACAATGAGCAGTTCTTC; CDR3aa: CASSQSTGGPYNEQFF
abundance: few; j_gene: TRBJ2-3; d_gene: .; v_gene: TRBV7-2; CDR3nt: TGTGCCAGCAGCTTGGCTAGGCTAGATACGCAGTATTTT; CDR3aa: CASSLARLDTQYF
abundance: .; j_gene: TRBJ2-3; d_gene: .; v_gene: TRBV5-1; CDR3nt: TGCGCCAGCAGCTTGGGCGGCCTCCGCACAGATACGCAGTATTTT; CDR3aa: CASSLGGLRTDTQYF
abundance: .; j_gene: TRBJ1-5; d_gene: .; v_gene: TRBV5-5; CDR3nt: TGTGCCAGCAGCTTGGACCCCTCCATTACGAGCAATCAGCCCCAGCATTTT; CDR3aa: CASSLDPSITSNQPQHF
abundance: .; j_gene: TRBJ2-3; d_gene: TRBD1; v_gene: TRBV30; CDR3nt: TGTGCCGCAGGGACAGGGGGCGCGGGCACAGATACGCAGTATTTT; CDR3aa: CAAGTGGAGTDTQYF
abundance: .; j_gene: TRBJ2-1; d_gene: TRBD2; v_gene: TRBV5-6; CDR3nt: TGTGCCAGCAGCTCAACCCCAGGGCGGGGGGCCCACAATGAGCAGTTCTTC; CDR3aa: CASSSTPGRGAHNEQFF
abundance: once; j_gene: TRBJ2-6; d_gene: .; v_gene: TRBV30; CDR3nt: TGTGCCTGGAGTCTAAGCTCTGGGGCCAACGTCCTGACTTTC; CDR3aa: CAWSLSSGANVLTF